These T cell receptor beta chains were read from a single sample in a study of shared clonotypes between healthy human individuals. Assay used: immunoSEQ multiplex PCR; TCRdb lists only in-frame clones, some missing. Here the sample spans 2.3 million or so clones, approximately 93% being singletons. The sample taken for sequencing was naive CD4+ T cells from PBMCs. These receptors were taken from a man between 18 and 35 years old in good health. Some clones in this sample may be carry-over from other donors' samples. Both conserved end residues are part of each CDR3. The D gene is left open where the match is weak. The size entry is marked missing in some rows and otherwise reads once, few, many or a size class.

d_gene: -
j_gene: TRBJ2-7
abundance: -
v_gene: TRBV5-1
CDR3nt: TGCGCCAGCAGCTTCGAGGGACGGAGCACCTACGAGCAGTACTTC
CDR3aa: CASSFEGRSTYEQYF

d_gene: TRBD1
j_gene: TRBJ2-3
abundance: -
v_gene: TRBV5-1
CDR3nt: TGCGCCAGCAGCTCCAGGGACAGATACACAGATACGCAGTATTTT
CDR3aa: CASSSRDRYTDTQYF

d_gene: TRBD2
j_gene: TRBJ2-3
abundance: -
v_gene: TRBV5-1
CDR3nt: TGCGCCAGCAGCTCAAGCCCATCGGGGGGGACAGATACGCAGTATTTT
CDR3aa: CASSSSPSGGTDTQYF

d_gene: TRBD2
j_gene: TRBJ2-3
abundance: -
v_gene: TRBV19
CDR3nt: TGTGCCAGTAGTCCCAGGGCGGCGGGAGGGCCCACAGATACGCAGTATTTT
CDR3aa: CASSPRAAGGPTDTQYF

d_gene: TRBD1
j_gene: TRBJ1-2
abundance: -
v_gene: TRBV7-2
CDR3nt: TGTGCCAGCAGCCCAGGGACAGACCATGGCTACACCTTC
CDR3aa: CASSPGTDHGYTF

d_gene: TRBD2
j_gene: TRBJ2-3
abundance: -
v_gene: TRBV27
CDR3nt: TGTGCCAGCAGTTTGACGGTAATGTTGCGTAGCGGGAGTGGGACAGATACGCAGTATTTT
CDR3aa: CASSLTVMLRSGSGTDTQYF

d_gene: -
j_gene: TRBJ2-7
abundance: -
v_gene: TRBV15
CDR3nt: TGTGCCACCAGCAAGACCGACAATCGACACTACGAGCAGTACTTC
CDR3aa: CATSKTDNRHYEQYF

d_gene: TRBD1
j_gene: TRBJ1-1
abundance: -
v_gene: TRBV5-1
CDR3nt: TGCGCCAGCAGCCTGGACAGGGGGAGTGAAGCTTTCTTT
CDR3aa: CASSLDRGSEAFF

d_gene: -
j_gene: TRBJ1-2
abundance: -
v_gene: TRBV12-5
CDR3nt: TGTGCTAGTGGGCAGGATAACTATGGCTACACCTTC
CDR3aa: CASGQDNYGYTF

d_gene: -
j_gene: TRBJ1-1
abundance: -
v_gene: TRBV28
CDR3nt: TGTGCCAGCAGTTTAGATTGGACAGCGAACACTGAAGCTTTCTTT
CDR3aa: CASSLDWTANTEAFF

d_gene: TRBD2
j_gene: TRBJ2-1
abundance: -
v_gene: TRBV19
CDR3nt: TGTGCCAGTACCAAGGGGGCTAGCGGGAGTAATGAGCAGTTCTTC
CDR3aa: CASTKGASGSNEQFF

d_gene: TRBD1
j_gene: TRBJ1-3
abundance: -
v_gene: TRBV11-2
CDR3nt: TGTGCCAGCAGCCCACAGGGGTACGGAAACACCATATATTTT
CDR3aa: CASSPQGYGNTIYF

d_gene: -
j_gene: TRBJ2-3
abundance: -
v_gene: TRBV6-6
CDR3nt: TGTGCCAGCAGGATCGACGCGTCAGATACGCAGTATTTT
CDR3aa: CASRIDASDTQYF

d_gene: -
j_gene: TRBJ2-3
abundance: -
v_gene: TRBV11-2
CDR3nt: TGTGCCAGCAGCGTAACACCAGGTCATAGCACAGATACGCAGTATTTT
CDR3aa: CASSVTPGHSTDTQYF

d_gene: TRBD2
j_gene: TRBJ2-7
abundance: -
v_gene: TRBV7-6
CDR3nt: TGTGCCAGCAGCTTAGTCACGGGACTAGCGGGAGCGCGGGACGAGCAGTACTTC
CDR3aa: CASSLVTGLAGARDEQYF

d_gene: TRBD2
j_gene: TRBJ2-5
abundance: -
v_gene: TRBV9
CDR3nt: TGTGCCAGCAGCTCCCGGACTAGGTTCCCCGAGACCCAGTACTTC
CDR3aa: CASSSRTRFPETQYF

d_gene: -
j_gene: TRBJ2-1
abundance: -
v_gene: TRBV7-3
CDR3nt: TGTGCCAGCAGCTTTTATGGGGGCTGGAATGAGCAGTTCTTC
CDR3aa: CASSFYGGWNEQFF

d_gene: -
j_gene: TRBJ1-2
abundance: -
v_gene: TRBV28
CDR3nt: TGTGCCAGCAGTTTTATCAGGGCGGGAAACTATGGCTACACCTTC
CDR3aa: CASSFIRAGNYGYTF

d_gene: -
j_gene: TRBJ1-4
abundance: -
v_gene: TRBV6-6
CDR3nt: TGTGCCAGCAGTTACTCGAGAAATAATGAAAAACTGTTTTTT
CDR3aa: CASSYSRNNEKLFF

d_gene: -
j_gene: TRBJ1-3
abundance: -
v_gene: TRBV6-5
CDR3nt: TGTGCCAGCAGCGCTGGAGGGTTCTCTGGAAACACCATATATTTT
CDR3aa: CASSAGGFSGNTIYF

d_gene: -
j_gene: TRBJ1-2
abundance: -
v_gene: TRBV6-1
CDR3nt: TGTGCCAGCAGTGAAGAGGCCCGTCGAGGGTATGGCTACACCTTC
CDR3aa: CASSEEARRGYGYTF

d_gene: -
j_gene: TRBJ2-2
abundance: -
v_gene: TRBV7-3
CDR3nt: TGTGCCAGCGGGCAGGGTTCTGGCACCGGGGAGCTGTTTTTT
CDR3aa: CASGQGSGTGELFF

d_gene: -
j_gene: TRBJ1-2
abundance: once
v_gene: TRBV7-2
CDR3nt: TGTGCCAGCAGCTTCGGTGCCCGCTATGGCTACACCTTC
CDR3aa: CASSFGARYGYTF

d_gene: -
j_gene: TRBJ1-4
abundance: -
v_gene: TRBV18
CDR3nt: TGTGCCAGCTCGTTGACAGCCAGTTATAATGAAAAACTGTTTTTT
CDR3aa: CASSLTASYNEKLFF

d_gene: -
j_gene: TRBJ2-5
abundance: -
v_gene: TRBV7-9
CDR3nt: TGTGCCAGCAGCACAACAGGACCCCCTGGGACCCAGTACTTC
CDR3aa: CASSTTGPPGTQYF

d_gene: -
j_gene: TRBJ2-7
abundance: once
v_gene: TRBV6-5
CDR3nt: TGTGCCAGCAGTTACTCCGACGGGCCCTACGAGCAGTACTTC
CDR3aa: CASSYSDGPYEQYF

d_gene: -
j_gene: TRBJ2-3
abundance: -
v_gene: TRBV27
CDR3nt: TGTGCCAGCACCCGGAGGGACCCTGAGGCAGATACGCAGTATTTT
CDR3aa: CASTRRDPEADTQYF

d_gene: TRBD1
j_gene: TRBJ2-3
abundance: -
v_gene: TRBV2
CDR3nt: TGTGCCAGCAGACTGACAGGGAACACAGATACGCAGTATTTT
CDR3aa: CASRLTGNTDTQYF

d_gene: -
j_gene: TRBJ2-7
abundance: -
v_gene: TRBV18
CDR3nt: TGTGCCAGCTCGCCAGGGGTGGGGTACGAGCAGTACTTC
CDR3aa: CASSPGVGYEQYF

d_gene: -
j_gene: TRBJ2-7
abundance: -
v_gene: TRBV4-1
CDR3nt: TGCGCCAGCAGCCAAGTAATACGGATGCTAAGCTCCTACGAGCAGTACTTC
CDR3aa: CASSQVIRMLSSYEQYF

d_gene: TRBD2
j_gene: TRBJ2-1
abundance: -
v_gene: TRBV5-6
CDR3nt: TGTGCCAGCAGTCCCTCATTAGCGGGCGTTTACGATGAGCAGTTCTTC
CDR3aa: CASSPSLAGVYDEQFF

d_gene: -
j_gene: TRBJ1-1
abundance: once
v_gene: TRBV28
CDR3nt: TGTGCCAGCAATAGCTGGAACACTGAAGCTTTCTTT
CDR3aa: CASNSWNTEAFF

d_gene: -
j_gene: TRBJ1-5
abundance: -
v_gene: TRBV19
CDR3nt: TGTGCCAGTAGTATCCGACAGCGGTGGGGCAATCAGCCCCAGCATTTT
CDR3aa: CASSIRQRWGNQPQHF

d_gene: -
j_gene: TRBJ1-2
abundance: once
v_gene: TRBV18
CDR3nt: TGTGCCAGCTCACCAACCGTTACAGTTACCAACTATGGCTACACCTTC
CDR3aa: CASSPTVTVTNYGYTF

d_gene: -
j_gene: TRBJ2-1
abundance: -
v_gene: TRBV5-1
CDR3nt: TGCGCCAGCAGCTTGCCCCGGGCCCAGGGCAATGAGCAGTTCTTC
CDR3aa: CASSLPRAQGNEQFF

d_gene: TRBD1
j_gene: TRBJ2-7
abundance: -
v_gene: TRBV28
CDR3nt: TGTGCCAGCACCCTCAGACAGGGGCCCTACGAGCAGTACTTC
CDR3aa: CASTLRQGPYEQYF

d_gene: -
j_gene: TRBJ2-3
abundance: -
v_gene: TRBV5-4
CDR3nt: TGTGCCAGCAGCGCCGCGGGGTTGGGCACAGATACGCAGTATTTT
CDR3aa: CASSAAGLGTDTQYF

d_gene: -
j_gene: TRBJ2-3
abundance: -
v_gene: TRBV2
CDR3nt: TGTGCCAGCAGTGGGCAGGATACGCAGTATTTT
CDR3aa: CASSGQDTQYF

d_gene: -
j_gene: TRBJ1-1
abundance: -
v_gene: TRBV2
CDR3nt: TGTGCCAGCAGTGCTCTTGTGGGGGGCACTGAAGCTTTCTTT
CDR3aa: CASSALVGGTEAFF

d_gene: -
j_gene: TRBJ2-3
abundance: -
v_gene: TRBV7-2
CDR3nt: TGTGCCAGCAGCTTAGAACGGGAGGATACGCAGTATTTT
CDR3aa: CASSLEREDTQYF